This TCR beta chain was observed in a study of Ad26.COV2.S vaccination and SARS-CoV-2 variants. Findings of the study overall: It is possible that the TCR breadth and depth analyses underestimated the total T cell responses. For non-spike TCRs, breadth in vaccine recipients resembled that in placebo recipients.

Treatment of the sample: some 19 received Ad26.COV2.S at low or high dose, single or two shots; five or six received placebo; per-sample allocation not given. Day 63 after the first vaccine or placebo injection was the time point for sampling. In the case of this clone: Its target is unknown.

Here immunoSEQ multiplex PCR was the method, and the copy in TCRdb shows in-frame clones only, minus some. The sample contains approximately 420,000 clones, over 75% of which appear only once. The germline V gene has CDR1 LGHDT and CDR2 YNNKEL (reference sequence). There are 16 residues in the CDR3. V gave up 2 bases and J gave up 9 bases, with 22 bases separating them. V usage is TRBV3-1 (or the pseudogene TRBV3-2) and J usage is TRBJ2-5; D perhaps matches TRBD1 (5 bases). The TCR was taken from a person between 18 and 65 years old who received the Ad26.COV2.S COVID-19 vaccine or a placebo. The source material was peripheral blood, sampled in a trial of Ad26.COV2.S vaccine versus placebo. This CDR3 is CASSQRGHNQATAQYF. In DNA form, the CDR3 reads TGTGCCAGCAGCCAAAGGGGTCACAACCAAGCGACCGCCCAGTACTTC.